This entry concerns a single TCR beta chain. Its antigen is unknown. V dropped 5 bases and J dropped 4 bases, with 17 bases sitting between them. Germline V gene data show CDR1 as LGHDT and CDR2 as YNNKEL (reference sequence). CDR3 size: 15 residues. This specimen comes from a study of CD8+CD57+ T cells in acquired aplastic anemia. Broader study findings: Common to patients and controls were 25 to 30 CD8+ CDR3 sequences. Any difference that existed in CD8+ Simpson's diversity between patients and controls was not significant.

It was genomic DNA that served as the template for profiling TCR beta VDJ and CDR3. TCRdb ran MiXCR on the reads and lists one entry per CDR3 protein. Of 200,000 to 250,000 distinct CDR3 sequences listed, 61% are singletons. The source is a human donor in good health. V usage is TRBV3-1 and J usage is TRBJ1-2; D is perhaps TRBD1 (5 bases). The material sequenced was sorted CD4+, CD8+, or CD8+CD57+ T cells (not recorded which) from PBMCs. CDR3 sequence reads: CASSNRGIHFYGYTF. Here the CDR3 DNA reads TGTGCCAGCAGCAACCGGGGGATTCACTTCTATGGCTACACCTTC.